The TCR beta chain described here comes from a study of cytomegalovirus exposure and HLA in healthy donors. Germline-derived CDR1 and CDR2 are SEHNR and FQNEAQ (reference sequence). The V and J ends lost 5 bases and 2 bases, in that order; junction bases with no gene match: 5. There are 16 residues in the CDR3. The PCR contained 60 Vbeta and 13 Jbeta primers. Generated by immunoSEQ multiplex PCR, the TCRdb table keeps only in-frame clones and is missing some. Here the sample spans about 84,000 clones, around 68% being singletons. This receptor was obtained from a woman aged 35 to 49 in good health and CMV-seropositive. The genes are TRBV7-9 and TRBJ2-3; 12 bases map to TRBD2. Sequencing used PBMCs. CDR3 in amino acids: CASSPRTSGTTDTQYF. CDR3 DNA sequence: TGTGCCAGCAGCCCTCGGACTAGCGGGACCACAGATACGCAGTATTTT.